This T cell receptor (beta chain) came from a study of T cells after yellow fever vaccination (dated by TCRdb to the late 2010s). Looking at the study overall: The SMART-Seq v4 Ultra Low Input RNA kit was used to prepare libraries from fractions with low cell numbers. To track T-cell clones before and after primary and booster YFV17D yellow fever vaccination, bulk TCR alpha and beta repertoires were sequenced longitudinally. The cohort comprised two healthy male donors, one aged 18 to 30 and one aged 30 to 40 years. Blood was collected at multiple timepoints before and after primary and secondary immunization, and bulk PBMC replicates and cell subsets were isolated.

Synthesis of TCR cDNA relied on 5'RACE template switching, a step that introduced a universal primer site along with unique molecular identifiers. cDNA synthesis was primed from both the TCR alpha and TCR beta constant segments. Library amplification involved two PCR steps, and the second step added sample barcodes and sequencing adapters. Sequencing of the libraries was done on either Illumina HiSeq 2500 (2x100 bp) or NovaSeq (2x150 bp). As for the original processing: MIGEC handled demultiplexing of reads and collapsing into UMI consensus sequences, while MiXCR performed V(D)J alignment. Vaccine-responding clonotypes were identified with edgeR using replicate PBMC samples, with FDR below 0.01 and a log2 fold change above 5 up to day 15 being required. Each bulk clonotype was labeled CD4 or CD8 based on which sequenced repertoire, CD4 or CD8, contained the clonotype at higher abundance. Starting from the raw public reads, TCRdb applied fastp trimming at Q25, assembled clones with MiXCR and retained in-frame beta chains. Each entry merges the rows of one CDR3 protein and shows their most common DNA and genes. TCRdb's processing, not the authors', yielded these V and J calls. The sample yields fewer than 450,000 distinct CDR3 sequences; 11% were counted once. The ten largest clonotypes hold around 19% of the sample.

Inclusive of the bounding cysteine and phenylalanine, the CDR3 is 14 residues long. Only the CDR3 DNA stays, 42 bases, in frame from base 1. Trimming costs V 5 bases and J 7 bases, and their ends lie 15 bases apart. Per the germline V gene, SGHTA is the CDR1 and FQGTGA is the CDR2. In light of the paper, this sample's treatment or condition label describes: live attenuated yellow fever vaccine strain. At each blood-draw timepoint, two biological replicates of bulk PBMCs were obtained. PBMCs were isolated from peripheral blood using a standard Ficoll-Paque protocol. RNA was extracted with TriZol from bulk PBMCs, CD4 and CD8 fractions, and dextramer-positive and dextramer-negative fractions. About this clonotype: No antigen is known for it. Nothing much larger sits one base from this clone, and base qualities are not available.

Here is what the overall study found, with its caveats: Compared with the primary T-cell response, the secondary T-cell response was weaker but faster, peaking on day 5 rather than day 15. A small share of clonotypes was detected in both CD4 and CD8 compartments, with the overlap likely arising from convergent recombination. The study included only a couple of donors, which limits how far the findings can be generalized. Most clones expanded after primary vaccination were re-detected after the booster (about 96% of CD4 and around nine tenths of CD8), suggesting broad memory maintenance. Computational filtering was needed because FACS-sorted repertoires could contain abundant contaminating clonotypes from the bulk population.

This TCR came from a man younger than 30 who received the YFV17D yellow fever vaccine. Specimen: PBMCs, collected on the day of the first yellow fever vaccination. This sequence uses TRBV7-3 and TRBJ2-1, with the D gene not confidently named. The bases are TGTGCCAGCAGCCCCCAAGGGCCCACGAATGAGCAGTTCTTC. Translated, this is CASSPQGPTNEQFF. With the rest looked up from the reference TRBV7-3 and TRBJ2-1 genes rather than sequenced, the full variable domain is GAGVSQTPSNKVTEKGKYVELRCDPISGHTALYWYRQSLGQGPEFLIYFQGTGAADDSGLPNDRFFAVRPEGSVSTLKIQRTERGDSAVYLCASSPQGPTNEQFFGPGTRLTVL.